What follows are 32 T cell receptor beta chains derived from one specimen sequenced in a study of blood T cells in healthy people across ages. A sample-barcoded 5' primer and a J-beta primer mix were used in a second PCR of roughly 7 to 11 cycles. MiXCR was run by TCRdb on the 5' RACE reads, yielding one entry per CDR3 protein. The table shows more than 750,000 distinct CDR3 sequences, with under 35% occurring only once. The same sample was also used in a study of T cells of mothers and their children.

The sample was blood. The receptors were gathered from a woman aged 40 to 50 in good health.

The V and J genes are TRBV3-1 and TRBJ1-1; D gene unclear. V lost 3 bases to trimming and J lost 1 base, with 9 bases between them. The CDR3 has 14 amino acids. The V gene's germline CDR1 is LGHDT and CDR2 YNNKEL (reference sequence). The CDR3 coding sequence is TGTGCCAGCAGCCAGATAGGGCAGAACACTGAAGCTTTCTTT. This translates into CASSQIGQNTEAFF.

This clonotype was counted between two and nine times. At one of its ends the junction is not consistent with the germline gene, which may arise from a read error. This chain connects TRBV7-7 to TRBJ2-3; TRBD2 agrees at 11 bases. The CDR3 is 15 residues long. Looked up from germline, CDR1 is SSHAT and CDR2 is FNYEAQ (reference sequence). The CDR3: CASSSTSGGIDTQYF. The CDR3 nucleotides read TGTGCTAGCAGCTCCACTAGCGGGGGAATAGATACGCAGTATTTT.

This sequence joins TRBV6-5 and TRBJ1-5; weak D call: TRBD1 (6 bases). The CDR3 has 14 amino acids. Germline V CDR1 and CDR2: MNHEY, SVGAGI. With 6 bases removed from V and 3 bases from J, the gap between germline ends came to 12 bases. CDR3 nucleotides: TGTGCCAGCAGAAAAAGGGGGGACAATCAGCCCCAGCATTTT. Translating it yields CASRKRGDNQPQHF.

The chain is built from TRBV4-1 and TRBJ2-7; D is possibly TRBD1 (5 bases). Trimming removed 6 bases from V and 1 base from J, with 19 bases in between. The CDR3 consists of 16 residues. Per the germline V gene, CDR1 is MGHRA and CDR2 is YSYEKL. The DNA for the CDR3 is TGCGCCAGCAGTCCCGTAAGGACAATTTTATCCTACGAGCAGTACTTC. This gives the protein CASSPVRTILSYEQYF.

The CDR3 here is CATGTGVAGNTIYF. The CDR3, as DNA: TGTGCCACCGGGACAGGGGTCGCTGGAAACACCATATATTTT. The J gene is TRBJ1-3, the V gene TRBV10-3; the match to TRBD1 covers 10 bases. CDR1 and CDR2 (germline): ENHRY, SYGVKD. V shed 10 bases, J shed 2 bases, and the junction held 5 bases outside the gene matches. The CDR3 runs 14 residues.

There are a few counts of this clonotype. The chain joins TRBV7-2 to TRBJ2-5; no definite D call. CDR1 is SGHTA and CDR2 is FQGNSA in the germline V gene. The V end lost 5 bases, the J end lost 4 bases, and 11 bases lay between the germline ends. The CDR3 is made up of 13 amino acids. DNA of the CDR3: TGTGCCAGCAGCGGGTGGACCGCAGAGACCCAGTACTTC. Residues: CASSGWTAETQYF.

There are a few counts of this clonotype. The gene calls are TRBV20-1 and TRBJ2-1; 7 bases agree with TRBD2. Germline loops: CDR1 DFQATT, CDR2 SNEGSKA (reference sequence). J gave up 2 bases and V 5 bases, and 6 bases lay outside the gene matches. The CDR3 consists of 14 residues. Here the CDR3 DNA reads TGCAGTGCTCTTAAGCGGGACCCCTACAATGAGCAGTTCTTC. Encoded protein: CSALKRDPYNEQFF.

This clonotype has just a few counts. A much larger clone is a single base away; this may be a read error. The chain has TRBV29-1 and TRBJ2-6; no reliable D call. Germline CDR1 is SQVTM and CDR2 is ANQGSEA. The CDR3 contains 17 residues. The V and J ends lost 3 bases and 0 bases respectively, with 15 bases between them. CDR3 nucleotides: TGCAGCGTTGACGAAGGACCGAGGAGCTCTGGGGCCAACGTCCTGACTTTC. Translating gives CSVDEGPRSSGANVLTF.

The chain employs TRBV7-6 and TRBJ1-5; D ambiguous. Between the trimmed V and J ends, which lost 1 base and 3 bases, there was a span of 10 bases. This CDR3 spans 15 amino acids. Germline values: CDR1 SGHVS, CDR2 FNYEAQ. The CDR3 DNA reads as TGTGCCAGCAGCTTAGTTGGATCGCTCAATCAGCCCCAGCATTTT. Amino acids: CASSLVGSLNQPQHF.

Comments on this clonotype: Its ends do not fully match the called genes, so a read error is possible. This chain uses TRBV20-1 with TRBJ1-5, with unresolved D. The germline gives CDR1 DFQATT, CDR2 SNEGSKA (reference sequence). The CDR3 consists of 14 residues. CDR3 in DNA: TGCAGTGCTAGAGATCGAGTAGGGCTTCAGTCCCAGCATTTT. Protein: CSARDRVGLQSQHF.

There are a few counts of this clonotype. CDR3 sequence (DNA): TGTGCCAGCTCACCCTCACACACTAATCAGCCCCAGCATTTT. It codes for CASSPSHTNQPQHF. This chain links TRBV18 with TRBJ1-5; D is undetermined. The germline V gene encodes CDR1 KGHSH and CDR2 LQKENI. This CDR3 contains 14 residues. V was cut by 3 bases and J by 4 bases, with 10 bases left in between.

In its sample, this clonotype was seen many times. The CDR3 loop is CASSQGLVDVEQFF. The CDR3 DNA reads TGTGCCAGCAGCCAAGGTCTAGTAGATGTTGAGCAGTTCTTC. The rearrangement uses TRBV4-2 and TRBJ2-1; no clear D gene. The CDR3 consists of 14 residues. V shed 1 base and J shed 9 bases, with 13 bases lying between them. The germline V gene encodes CDR1 LGHNA and CDR2 YNFKEQ.

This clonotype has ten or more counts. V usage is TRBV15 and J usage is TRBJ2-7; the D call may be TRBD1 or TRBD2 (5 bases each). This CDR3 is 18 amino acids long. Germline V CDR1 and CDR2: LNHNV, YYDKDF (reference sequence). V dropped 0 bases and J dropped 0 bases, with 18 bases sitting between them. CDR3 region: CATSREGRGVGRSYEQYF. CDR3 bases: TGTGCCACCAGCAGAGAGGGTAGGGGAGTGGGCCGCTCCTACGAGCAGTACTTC.

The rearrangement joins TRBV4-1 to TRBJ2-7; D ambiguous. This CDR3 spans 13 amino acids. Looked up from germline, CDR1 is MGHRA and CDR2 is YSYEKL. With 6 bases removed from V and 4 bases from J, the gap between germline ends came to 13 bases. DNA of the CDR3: TGCGCCAGCAGTCCGGCCGAGGAATACGAGCAGTACTTC. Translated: CASSPAEEYEQYF.

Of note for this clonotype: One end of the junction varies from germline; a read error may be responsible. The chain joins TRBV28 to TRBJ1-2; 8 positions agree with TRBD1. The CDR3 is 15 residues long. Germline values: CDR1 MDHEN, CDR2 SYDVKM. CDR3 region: CTSSVLQGENYGHTF. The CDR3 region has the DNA TGTACCAGCAGTGTATTACAGGGGGAGAACTATGGCCACACCTTC.

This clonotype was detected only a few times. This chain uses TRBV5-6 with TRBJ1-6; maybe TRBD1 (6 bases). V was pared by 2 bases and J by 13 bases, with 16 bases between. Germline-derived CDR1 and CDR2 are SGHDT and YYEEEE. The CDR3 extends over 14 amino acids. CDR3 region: CASSFDRQLAPLHF. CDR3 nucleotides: TGTGCCAGCAGCTTTGACAGGCAGCTAGCTCCCCTCCACTTT.

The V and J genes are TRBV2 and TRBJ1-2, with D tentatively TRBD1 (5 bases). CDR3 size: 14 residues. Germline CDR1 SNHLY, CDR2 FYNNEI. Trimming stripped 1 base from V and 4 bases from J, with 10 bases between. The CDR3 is CASSEGAGTYGYTF. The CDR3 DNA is TGTGCCAGCAGTGAAGGGGCAGGGACCTATGGCTACACCTTC.

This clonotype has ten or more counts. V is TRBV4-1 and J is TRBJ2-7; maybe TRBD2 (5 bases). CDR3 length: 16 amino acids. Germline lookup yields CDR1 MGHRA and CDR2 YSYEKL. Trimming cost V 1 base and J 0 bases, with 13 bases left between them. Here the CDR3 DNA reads TGCGCCAGCAGCCAAGGTGGCGGGCTGAACTCCTACGAGCAGTACTTC. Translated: CASSQGGGLNSYEQYF.

The CDR3 DNA reads TGTGCCAGCCAAACAGGGCTAAATAATTCACCCCTCCACTTT. Protein sequence: CASQTGLNNSPLHF. The J gene is TRBJ1-6, the V gene TRBV2, with D possibly TRBD1 on 6 matching bases. The CDR3 contains 14 residues. The ends were cut back, 8 bases at V and 5 bases at J, with 13 bases in the middle. Germline-derived CDR1 and CDR2 are SNHLY and FYNNEI.

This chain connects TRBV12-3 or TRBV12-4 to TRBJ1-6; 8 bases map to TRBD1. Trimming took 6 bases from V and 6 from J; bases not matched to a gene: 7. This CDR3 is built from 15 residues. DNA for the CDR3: TGTGCCAGCAGGCGGGACAGGACATGTAATTCACCCCTCCACTTT. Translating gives CASRRDRTCNSPLHF.

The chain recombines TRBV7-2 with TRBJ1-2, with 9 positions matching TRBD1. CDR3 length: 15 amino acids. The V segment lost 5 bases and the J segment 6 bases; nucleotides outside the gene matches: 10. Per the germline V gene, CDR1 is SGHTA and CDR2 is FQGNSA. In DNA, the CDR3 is TGTGCCAGCAGCACAAAGACAGGGGGTTCAGATGGCTACACCTTC. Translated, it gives CASSTKTGGSDGYTF.

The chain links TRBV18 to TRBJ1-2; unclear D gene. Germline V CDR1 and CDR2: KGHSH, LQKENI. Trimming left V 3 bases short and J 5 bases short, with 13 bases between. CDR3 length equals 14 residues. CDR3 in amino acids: CASSPKEQSYGYTF. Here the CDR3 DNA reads TGTGCCAGCTCACCTAAGGAACAGTCTTATGGCTACACCTTC. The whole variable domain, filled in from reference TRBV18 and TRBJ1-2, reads NAGVMQNPRHLVRRRGQEARLRCSPMKGHSHVYWYRQLPEEGLKFMVYLQKENIIDESGMPKERFSAEFPKEGPSILRIQQVVRGDSAAYFCASSPKEQSYGYTFGSGTRLTVV.

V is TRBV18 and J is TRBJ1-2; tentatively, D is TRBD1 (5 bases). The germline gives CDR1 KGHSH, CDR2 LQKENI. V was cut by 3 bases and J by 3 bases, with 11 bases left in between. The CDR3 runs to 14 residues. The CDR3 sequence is CASSPEGPYYGYTF. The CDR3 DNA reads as TGTGCCAGCTCACCGGAGGGACCGTACTATGGCTACACCTTC.

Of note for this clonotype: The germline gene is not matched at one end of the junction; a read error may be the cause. The chain's CDR3 is CASSQEGTGGFREAQYF. CDR3 DNA: TGTGCCAGCAGCCAAGAGGGGACAGGGGGCTTTAGAGAGGCCCAGTACTTC. The chain has TRBV9 and TRBJ2-5; 12 positions agree with TRBD1. Germline V gene lookup returns CDR1 SGDLS and CDR2 YYNGEE. CDR3 length: 17 amino acids.

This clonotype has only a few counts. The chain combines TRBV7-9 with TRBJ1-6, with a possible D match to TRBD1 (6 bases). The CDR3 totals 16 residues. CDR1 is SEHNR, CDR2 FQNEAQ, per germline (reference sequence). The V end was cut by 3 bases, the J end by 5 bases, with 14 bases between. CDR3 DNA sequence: TGTGCCAGCAGCTTCCCTCGCGGGGGCGATAATTCACCCCTCCACTTT. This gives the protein CASSFPRGGDNSPLHF.

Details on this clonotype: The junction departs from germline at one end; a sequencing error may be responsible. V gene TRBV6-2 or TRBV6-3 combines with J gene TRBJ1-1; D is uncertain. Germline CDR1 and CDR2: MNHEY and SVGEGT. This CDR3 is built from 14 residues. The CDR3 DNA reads TGTGCCAGCAGTCTTTCCTGGATGAACGCTGAAGCTTTCTTT. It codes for CASSLSWMNAEAFF.

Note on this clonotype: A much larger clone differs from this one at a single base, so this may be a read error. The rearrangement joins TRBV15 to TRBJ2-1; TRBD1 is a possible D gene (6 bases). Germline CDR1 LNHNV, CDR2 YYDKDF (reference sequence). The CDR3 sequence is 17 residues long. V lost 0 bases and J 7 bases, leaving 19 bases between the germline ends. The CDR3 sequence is CATSRDLAGQRDNEQFF. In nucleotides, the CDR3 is TGTGCCACCAGCAGAGATCTCGCTGGACAGAGGGATAATGAGCAGTTCTTC.

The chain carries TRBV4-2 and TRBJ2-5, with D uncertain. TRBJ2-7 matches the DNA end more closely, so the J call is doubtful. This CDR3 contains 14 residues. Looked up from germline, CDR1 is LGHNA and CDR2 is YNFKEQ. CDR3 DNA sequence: TGTGCCAGCAGCCAAGCGCCGACCGGCTACGAGCAGTACTTC. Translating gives CASSQAPTGYEQYF.

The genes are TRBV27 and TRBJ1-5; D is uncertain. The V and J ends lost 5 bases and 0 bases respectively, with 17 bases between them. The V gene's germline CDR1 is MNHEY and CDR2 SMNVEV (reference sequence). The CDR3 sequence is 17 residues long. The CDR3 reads CASSPTPGLYSNQPQHF. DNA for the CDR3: TGTGCCAGCAGTCCGACCCCAGGCCTTTATAGCAATCAGCCCCAGCATTTT.

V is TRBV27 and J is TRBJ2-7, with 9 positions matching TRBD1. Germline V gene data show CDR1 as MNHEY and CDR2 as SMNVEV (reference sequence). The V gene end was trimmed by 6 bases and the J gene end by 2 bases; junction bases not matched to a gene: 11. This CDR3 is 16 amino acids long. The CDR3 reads CASRPDRGVGAYEQYF. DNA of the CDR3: TGTGCCAGCAGGCCAGACAGGGGGGTCGGGGCCTACGAGCAGTACTTC.

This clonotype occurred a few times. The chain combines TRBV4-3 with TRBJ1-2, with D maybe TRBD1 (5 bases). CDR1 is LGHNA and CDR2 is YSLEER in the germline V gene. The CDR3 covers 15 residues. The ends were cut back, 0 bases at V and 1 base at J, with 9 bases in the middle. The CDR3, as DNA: TGCGCCAGCAGCCAAGACAGGGTTGGTAACTATGGCTACACCTTC. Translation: CASSQDRVGNYGYTF.

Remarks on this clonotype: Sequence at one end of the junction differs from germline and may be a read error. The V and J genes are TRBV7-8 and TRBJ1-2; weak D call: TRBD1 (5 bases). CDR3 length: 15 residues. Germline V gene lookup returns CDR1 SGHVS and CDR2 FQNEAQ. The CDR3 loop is CASSLVSQGGYGHTF. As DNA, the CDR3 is TGTGCCAGCAGCTTAGTCAGCCAGGGAGGCTATGGCCACACCTTC.